Shown below are 26 T cell receptor beta chains from a single sample sequenced in a study of identical twins. TCRdb analysed the 5' RACE reads with MiXCR anew, one entry per CDR3 protein. Of more than 400,000 distinct CDR3 sequences listed, 15% are singletons. A further study also used this sample, focusing on yellow fever vaccine responses in identical twins.

Sequencing was performed on CD4+ T cells sorted from blood. The receptors come from a young woman in good health.

This clonotype was picked up a small number of times. The genes are TRBV24-1 and TRBJ1-2, with D hard to call. The V gene's germline CDR1 is KGHDR and CDR2 SFDVKD. V lost 2 bases to trimming and J lost 4 bases, with 1 base between them. This CDR3 is built from 11 residues. The DNA for the CDR3 is TGTGCCACCAGTGATTCCTATGGCTACACCTTC. Its protein is CATSDSYGYTF.

The sample holds a few counts of this clonotype. This chain joins TRBV20-1 and TRBJ1-4; D is perhaps TRBD1 (6 bases). There are 13 residues in the CDR3. The V end was cut by 8 bases, the J end by 3 bases, with 13 bases between. Germline V gene sequence: CDR1 DFQATT, CDR2 SNEGSKA (reference sequence). The CDR3, as DNA: TGCAGTACCAGGAAGGGGGCTAATGAAAAACTGTTTTTT. Its translation is CSTRKGANEKLFF.

Points on this clonotype: This may be a read error, as it is one base from a much larger clone. V usage is TRBV29-1 and J usage is TRBJ2-1, with 16 bases matching TRBD2. CDR3 length equals 18 residues. The germline V gene has CDR1 SQVTM and CDR2 ANQGSEA. The CDR3 loop is CSVVGTSGRAESYYEQFF. The CDR3 coding sequence is TGCAGCGTTGTAGGGACTAGCGGGAGGGCCGAATCCTACTATGAGCAGTTCTTC.

The CDR3 DNA follows: TGCGCCAGCAGTCCTACTAGCGGGCCACTCTCCTACAATGAGCAGTTCTTC. Translating gives CASSPTSGPLSYNEQFF. This chain links TRBV5-1 with TRBJ2-1, with 9 bases lining up with TRBD2. V trimming: 5 bases; J trimming: 0 bases; junction bases outside the gene matches: 9. The CDR3 totals 17 residues. Germline loops: CDR1 SGHRS, CDR2 YFSETQ.

The chain employs TRBV11-1 and TRBJ2-1, with 12 nucleotides matching TRBD2. V shed 1 base, J shed 8 bases, and the junction held 12 bases outside the gene matches. From germline, CDR1 is SGHAT and CDR2 FQDESV (reference sequence). The CDR3 has 18 amino acids. The CDR3 sequence is CASSLVVTSGRIFDEQFF. CDR3 DNA: TGTGCCAGCAGCTTAGTAGTCACTAGCGGGAGGATTTTCGATGAGCAGTTCTTC.

This chain connects TRBV3-1 to TRBJ2-1; no definite D call. The V and J ends lost 1 base and 0 bases respectively, with 10 bases between them. CDR1 LGHDT and CDR2 YNNKEL come from the germline V gene (reference sequence). CDR3 length: 16 amino acids. The CDR3 loop is CASSQVPRASYNEQFF. CDR3 sequence (DNA): TGTGCCAGCAGCCAAGTCCCACGGGCCTCCTACAATGAGCAGTTCTTC.

The sample holds a few counts of this clonotype. The chain combines TRBV12-3 or TRBV12-4 with TRBJ2-2; 8 positions agree with TRBD1. This CDR3 has 13 residues. J was trimmed by 6 bases and V by 6 bases; bases with no gene match: 3. CDR3 amino acids: CASRQQGAGELFF. The CDR3 coding sequence is TGTGCCAGCAGACAACAGGGGGCCGGGGAGCTGTTTTTT.

In this sample, this clonotype turned up many times. The V and J genes are TRBV4-1 and TRBJ1-4; D may be TRBD1 (5 bases). V dropped 4 bases and J dropped 0 bases, with 9 bases sitting between them. Per the germline V gene, CDR1 is MGHRA and CDR2 is YSYEKL. The CDR3 contains 15 residues. The CDR3 loop is CASSRQTTTNEKLFF. The CDR3 region has the DNA TGCGCCAGCAGCCGACAGACCACAACTAATGAAAAACTGTTTTTT.

There are a few counts of this clonotype. The chain employs TRBV12-3 or TRBV12-4 and TRBJ2-1; 12 bases align to TRBD2. V gave up 4 bases and J gave up 9 bases; unmatched junction bases: 7. This CDR3 has 15 amino acids. The CDR3 DNA is TGTGCCAGCAGTTCTCTAGCGGGAGGGCTAGGTGAGCAGTTCTTC. It encodes CASSSLAGGLGEQFF.

This clonotype was detected a few times. The chain joins TRBV6-5 to TRBJ1-1; 10 bases match TRBD1. Trimming removed 3 bases from V and 4 bases from J; junction bases left unmatched: 5. The CDR3 is 15 residues long. CDR1 is MNHEY, CDR2 SVGAGI, per germline. CDR3 nucleotide sequence: TGTGCCAGCAGTTATTGGGGACAGGGGCCCACTGAAGCTTTCTTT. Protein sequence: CASSYWGQGPTEAFF.

This clonotype was detected only a few times. V and J are TRBV19 and TRBJ2-7; D is unclear. The CDR3 runs to 13 residues. The V end was cut by 3 bases, the J end by 2 bases, with 8 bases between. Germline V lookup: CDR1 LNHDA, CDR2 SQIVND (reference sequence). CDR3 amino acids: CASSMGIPYEQYF. The CDR3 coding sequence is TGTGCCAGTAGTATGGGGATCCCCTACGAGCAGTACTTC.

This clonotype turned up a few times. J is TRBJ2-3 and V is TRBV6-5, with D tentatively TRBD1 or TRBD2 (6 bases each). CDR3 length: 14 residues. V was shortened by 4 bases and J by 5 bases, with 13 bases between the two germline ends. Germline V gene data show CDR1 as MNHEY and CDR2 as SVGAGI. CDR3 region: CASSSGGQGDTQYF. The CDR3 region has the DNA TGTGCCAGCAGTTCTGGGGGGCAAGGAGATACGCAGTATTTT.

The rearrangement links TRBV19 to TRBJ2-5; D might be TRBD2 (6 bases). The CDR3 covers 13 residues. Germline lookup yields CDR1 LNHDA and CDR2 SQIVND (reference sequence). V dropped 5 bases and J dropped 7 bases, with 14 bases sitting between them. CDR3 nucleotides: TGTGCCAGTAGTGAGGAGGGGCCCGCGACCCAGTACTTC. This codes for CASSEEGPATQYF. The variable domain in full, with the rest retrieved from reference TRBV19 and TRBJ2-5, is DGGITQSPKYLFRKEGQNVTLSCEQNLNHDAMYWYRQDPGQGLRLIYYSQIVNDFQKGDIAEGYSVSREKKESFPLTVTSAQKNPTAFYLCASSEEGPATQYFGPGTRLLVL.

This chain uses TRBV7-2 with TRBJ2-7; TRBD1 matches 11 bases. Germline loops: CDR1 SGHTA, CDR2 FQGNSA. The ends lost 5 bases at V and 7 bases at J; junction bases unmatched: 16. The length of the CDR3 is 17 residues. CDR3 sequence reads: CASSGGTGGRGRIEQYF. The CDR3 region has the DNA TGTGCCAGCAGCGGCGGGACAGGGGGGAGAGGGCGTATTGAGCAGTACTTC.

This rearrangement joins TRBV20-1 to TRBJ2-2; D could derive from TRBD1 or TRBD2 (5 bases each). Germline V gene lookup returns CDR1 DFQATT and CDR2 SNEGSKA (reference sequence). V lost 3 bases and J 1 base, leaving 12 bases between the germline ends. CDR3 length: 15 amino acids. The DNA for the CDR3 is TGCAGTGCTAGTCCCACAGGACTGAACACCGGGGAGCTGTTTTTT. Translated, it gives CSASPTGLNTGELFF.

This clonotype was counted between two and nine times. The CDR3 sequence is CSVADSPNYGYTF. In DNA form, the CDR3 reads TGCAGTGTTGCGGACAGTCCTAACTATGGCTACACCTTC. This chain joins TRBV20-1 and TRBJ1-2; a possible D gene is TRBD1 (6 bases). CDR3 length: 13 amino acids. Germline CDR1 DFQATT, CDR2 SNEGSKA (reference sequence). V was cut by 7 bases and J by 0 bases, with 12 bases left in between.

The CDR3 is CASNKVLNTGELFF. CDR3 sequence (DNA): TGTGCCAGCAATAAAGTATTGAACACCGGGGAGCTGTTTTTT. The chain couples TRBV12-3 or TRBV12-4 to TRBJ2-2; D unresolved. The CDR3 totals 14 residues. V lost 7 bases to trimming and J lost 1 base, with 10 bases between them.

In this sample, this clonotype turned up a few times. The chain recombines TRBV7-9 with TRBJ2-7; D gene uncertain. Between the trimmed V and J ends, which lost 5 bases and 2 bases, there was a span of 16 bases. The CDR3 extends over 15 amino acids. The germline CDR1 and CDR2 sequences are SEHNR and FQNEAQ (reference sequence). The CDR3 spells CASSPGHLTAYEQYF. Here the CDR3 DNA reads TGTGCCAGCAGCCCCGGTCACCTAACAGCCTACGAGCAGTACTTC.

This clonotype was observed a few times. The chain recombines TRBV12-3 or TRBV12-4 with TRBJ2-1, with 14 bases aligning to TRBD2. V shed 4 bases and J 10 bases; nucleotides not matched to a gene: 12. The CDR3 spans 17 residues. The CDR3 region has the DNA TGTGCCAGCAGTTCGGGACTAGCGGGAGAAATGACGGGCGAGCAGTTCTTC. As protein: CASSSGLAGEMTGEQFF.

This clonotype was counted only a few times. The chain's CDR3 is CASSQRGEETQYF. CDR3 nucleotides: TGTGCCAGCAGCCAACGGGGGGAAGAGACCCAGTACTTC. The chain couples TRBV3-1 to TRBJ2-5, with 7 bases identical to TRBD2. V lost 2 bases to trimming and J lost 3 bases; unmatched junction nucleotides: 0. Germline-derived CDR1 and CDR2 are LGHDT and YNNKEL (reference sequence). The CDR3 runs 13 residues.

J is TRBJ1-4 and V is TRBV7-9; D unclear. The CDR3 covers 15 residues. The V gene's germline CDR1 is SEHNR and CDR2 FQNEAQ (reference sequence). Trimming left V 5 bases short and J 8 bases short, with 18 bases between. The chain's CDR3 is CASSPKGLIGEKLFF. CDR3 nucleotides: TGTGCCAGCAGCCCCAAGGGCCTCATTGGGGAAAAACTGTTTTTT.

The table lists this clonotype with a few counts. The chain recombines TRBV5-8 with TRBJ1-2; D possibly corresponds to TRBD1 (5 bases). V lost 0 bases and J 7 bases, leaving 10 bases between the germline ends. The CDR3 sequence is 13 residues long. In germline, CDR1 is SGHTS, CDR2 YDEGEE. The chain's CDR3 is CASSLGGPGGYTF. CDR3 in DNA: TGTGCCAGCAGCTTGGGGGGCCCTGGTGGCTACACCTTC.

This clonotype showed up just a few times. V gene TRBV12-3 or TRBV12-4 combines with J gene TRBJ2-1; 12 bases align to TRBD2. Trimming removed 6 bases from V and 4 bases from J; junction bases left unmatched: 16. This CDR3 is 19 amino acids long. CDR3 protein: CASRPDLGGLAGGYNEQFF. In nucleotides, the CDR3 is TGTGCCAGCAGACCCGACCTAGGGGGGCTAGCGGGAGGGTACAATGAGCAGTTCTTC.

This clonotype was picked up many times. This chain joins TRBV3-1 and TRBJ2-1; 8 bases map to TRBD2. CDR1 is LGHDT, CDR2 YNNKEL, per germline (reference sequence). V was clipped by 3 bases and J by 5 bases; unmatched bases: 18. CDR3 length: 19 residues. The CDR3 loop reads CASSHKWRGARDSDNEQFF. The CDR3 region has the DNA TGTGCCAGCAGCCATAAGTGGCGGGGGGCACGAGATTCCGACAATGAGCAGTTCTTC.

The V call is TRBV28, the J call TRBJ2-3; no reliable D call. The V end was cut by 6 bases, the J end by 6 bases, with 10 bases between. Germline CDR1 is MDHEN and CDR2 is SYDVKM. The CDR3 has 12 amino acids. The DNA of the CDR3 is TGTGCCAGCAGCTTCGGTTTGGATACGCAGTATTTT. As protein: CASSFGLDTQYF.

V and J are TRBV14 and TRBJ2-1, with 12 bases that match TRBD2. The CDR3 loop spans 15 amino acids. Trimming cost V 7 bases and J 8 bases; bases outside gene matches: 9. From germline, CDR1 is SGHDN and CDR2 FVKESK. In nucleotides, the CDR3 is TGTGCCAGCACGAAACTAGCGGGAGGACTCGATGAGCAGTTCTTC. It codes for CASTKLAGGLDEQFF.